These T cell receptor beta chains were read from a single sample in a study of cytomegalovirus exposure and HLA in healthy donors. The method was immunoSEQ multiplex PCR; TCRdb's version includes in-frame clones alone and lacks a portion of them. The sample has some 140,000 clones; roughly 70% are singletons. The sequencing input was PBMCs. The receptors here all came from a middle-aged man in good health and CMV-seronegative. Each CDR3 is given with its conserved first and last residue. A D gene is named only where the DNA matches it firmly. Part of the rows lack a size; the others show once, few, many or a class for expanded clones.

>TRBV7-9|NA|TRBJ2-7|NA
TGTGCCAGCCGACCAGCCTGGGGAGACTACGAGCAGTACTTC
CASRPAWGDYEQYF
>TRBV4-3|NA|TRBJ1-3|NA
TGCGCCAGCAGCTCATCAGGGGCGGGAAACACCATATATTTT
CASSSSGAGNTIYF
>TRBV10-1|NA|TRBJ1-2|NA
TGCGCCAGCAGTTCAGGGAGGAATAACTATGGCTACACCTTC
CASSSGRNNYGYTF
>TRBV4-1|TRBD1|TRBJ1-2|few
TGCGCCAGCAGCCCGTGGACAGGGGTTAACTATGGCTACACCTTC
CASSPWTGVNYGYTF
>TRBV5-1|TRBD2|TRBJ2-5|NA
TGCGCCAGCAGCTTACCCCCGGGACTAGCGCCGGGGACCCAAGAGACCCAGTACTTC
CASSLPPGLAPGTQETQYF
>TRBV9|NA|TRBJ2-7|NA
TGTGCCAGCAGCGTAGCGGACAGGGAGGGCTACGAGCAGTACTTC
CASSVADREGYEQYF
>TRBV11-1|NA|TRBJ2-5|NA
TGTGCCAGCAGCTTAGTCGCCAGGGGAAGATCGGAGACCCAGTACTTC
CASSLVARGRSETQYF
>TRBV7-3|TRBD2|TRBJ2-5|NA
TGTGCCAGCAGCTTGGGACTACTTCGTGAAGAGACCCAGTACTTC
CASSLGLLREETQYF
>TRBV6-5|NA|TRBJ2-7|many
TGTGCCAGCAGTTCCGACCGAACAGGGTCCTCCTACGAGCAGTACTTC
CASSSDRTGSSYEQYF
>TRBV19|NA|TRBJ1-2|NA
TGTGCCAGTAGTAGGTCTGGGGGGAATAACTATGGCTACACCTTC
CASSRSGGNNYGYTF
>TRBV2|TRBD1|TRBJ2-7|NA
TGTGCCAGCAGGGACAGGATCTACGAGCAGTACTTC
CASRDRIYEQYF
>TRBV7-2|NA|TRBJ2-3|NA
TGTGCCAGCAGGTTGGACACAGCACCCACAGATACGCAGTATTTT
CASRLDTAPTDTQYF
>TRBV30|NA|TRBJ2-1|NA
TGTGCCTGGAACCAAGACAGCCAGGGGCGGTTCTTC
CAWNQDSQGRFF
>TRBV2|NA|TRBJ1-6|NA
TGTGCCAGCAGTGCCTACCGCGTCTCCTATAATTCACCCCTCCACTTT
CASSAYRVSYNSPLHF
>TRBV18|NA|TRBJ1-6|few
TGTGCCAGCTCACCCGCGGGAGCTAATTCACCCCTCCACTTT
CASSPAGANSPLHF
>TRBV4-2|NA|TRBJ1-1|NA
TGTGCCAGCAGCCAAGGGACAGCAAACACTGAAGCTTTCTTT
CASSQGTANTEAFF
>TRBV30|TRBD1|TRBJ1-2|once
TGTGCCTGGAGGGGGGGAGACAGGGTTTGGGGTGGCTACACCTTC
CAWRGGDRVWGGYTF
>TRBV19|TRBD1|TRBJ2-7|NA
TGTGCCAGTAATAGGACAGGGGCGAAACACGAGCAGTACTTC
CASNRTGAKHEQYF
>TRBV7-9|NA|TRBJ2-7|NA
TGTGCCAGCAGCTTCTCCCGCAGCTCCTACGAGCAGTACTTC
CASSFSRSSYEQYF
>TRBV6-5|TRBD1|TRBJ2-5|once
TGTGCCAGCAGTTACTCGACAGGGGTAGGCCGAGAGACCCAGTACTTC
CASSYSTGVGRETQYF
>TRBV7-2|TRBD2|TRBJ2-7|NA
TGTGCCAGCAGCGGCAGACTAGCGGTTTACGAGCAGTACTTC
CASSGRLAVYEQYF
>TRBV10-3|NA|TRBJ2-2|few
TGTGCCATCAGTGGGAGCGGACCGAACACCGGGGAGCTGTTTTTT
CAISGSGPNTGELFF
>TRBV27|TRBD2|TRBJ2-2|NA
TGTGCCAGCAGTTGGGTAGCGGGGAACACCGGGGAGCTGTTTTTT
CASSWVAGNTGELFF
>TRBV7-9|TRBD2|TRBJ2-7|NA
TGTGCCAGCAGCTTAGAACTAGCGGTCTACGAGCAGTACTTC
CASSLELAVYEQYF
>TRBV30|NA|TRBJ1-5|NA
TGTGCCTGGAGTTTTACCGGGGGGAATCAGCCCCAGCATTTT
CAWSFTGGNQPQHF
>TRBV7-2|NA|TRBJ1-2|few
TGTGCCAGCAGCTTGGGCCACATCTCCTATGGCTACACCTTC
CASSLGHISYGYTF
>TRBV5-1|TRBD2|TRBJ2-2|NA
TGCGCCAGCAGCGGCGGGGGACTAAGCACCGGGGAGCTGTTTTTT
CASSGGGLSTGELFF
>TRBV5-8|TRBD1|TRBJ1-3|NA
TGTGCCAGCAGCGAAGGGACAGGGGGATCTGGAAACACCATATATTTT
CASSEGTGGSGNTIYF
>TRBV5-6|NA|TRBJ2-2|NA
TGTGCCAGCAGCTTGCCGACTGCCTCAGAGGACACCGGGGAGCTGTTTTTT
CASSLPTASEDTGELFF
>TRBV9|NA|TRBJ1-1|NA
TGTGCCAGCAGCGTAGATCAGGGAACTGAAGCTTTCTTT
CASSVDQGTEAFF
>TRBV6-5|TRBD1|TRBJ2-5|NA
TGTGCCAGCAGATACGTGACAGGGGGCTCAGAGACCCAGTACTTC
CASRYVTGGSETQYF
>TRBV2|NA|TRBJ1-4|NA
TGTGCCAGCAGTGAAGCAGCCGGGTATTTGACGGAAAAACTGTTTTTT
CASSEAAGYLTEKLFF
>TRBV6-5|TRBD1|TRBJ2-5|few
TGTGCCAGCAGTCGGGGGACAGGGAGAGAGACCCAGTACTTC
CASSRGTGRETQYF
>TRBV5-4|TRBD1|TRBJ1-1|NA
TGTGCCAGCAGTCAAACAGGGGTCCCTGAAGCTTTCTTT
CASSQTGVPEAFF
>TRBV10-3|TRBD1|TRBJ1-2|NA
TGTGCCATCAGTGAGCTTGGGACAGGGGGCATGGGCTATGGCTACACCTTC
CAISELGTGGMGYGYTF
>TRBV6-4|TRBD2|TRBJ2-2|once
TGTGCCAGCAGTGATGGCGGGGGGATCGCCGGGGAGCTGTTTTTT
CASSDGGGIAGELFF
>TRBV2|NA|TRBJ1-1|NA
TGTGCCAGCAGCCCACAGGGGAACACTGAAGCTTTCTTT
CASSPQGNTEAFF
>TRBV10-1|NA|TRBJ1-2|NA
TGCGCCAGCAATAGGAGGGTAGGGTATGGCTACACCTTC
CASNRRVGYGYTF
>TRBV2|NA|TRBJ1-2|medium-sized
TGTGCCAGCAGTGAAGGGGCGGGGGGCTTGAACTATGGCTACACCTTC
CASSEGAGGLNYGYTF
>TRBV7-2|NA|TRBJ2-3|NA
TGTGCCAGCAGCTCGTTTAGGTTTGGGATCCGGACAACAGATACGCAGTATTTT
CASSSFRFGIRTTDTQYF
>TRBV30|NA|TRBJ1-6|NA
TGTGCCTGGAGTGTACTGGGGAGCCAAGGGAATTCACCCCTCCACTTT
CAWSVLGSQGNSPLHF
>TRBV29-1|TRBD1|TRBJ2-5|NA
TGCAGCGTTGGCGGGCAGGGGGCTGAGACCCAGTACTTC
CSVGGQGAETQYF
>TRBV6-5|NA|TRBJ1-1|NA
TGTGCCAGCAGTAGACAGACAGGAGGAAACACTGAAGCTTTCTTT
CASSRQTGGNTEAFF
>TRBV5-1|TRBD1|TRBJ2-3|NA
TGCGCCAGCAGGCAGGGACAGGGAGCAGATACGCAGTATTTT
CASRQGQGADTQYF
>TRBV30|TRBD1|TRBJ2-7|NA
TGTGCCTGGAGTGTAACAGGGGTGTCCGAGCAGTACTTC
CAWSVTGVSEQYF
>TRBV19|TRBD2|TRBJ2-7|NA
TGTGCCAGTAGTTCTTTAGCGGGAGGCACCTACGAGCAGTACTTC
CASSSLAGGTYEQYF
>TRBV30|TRBD2|TRBJ2-1|NA
TGTGCCTGGAGTGTAGATGTAGCGGGTTTACAATGGGAGCAGTTCTTC
CAWSVDVAGLQWEQFF
>TRBV5-6|NA|TRBJ2-3|few
TGTGCCAGCAGCTATACTAGCTTGACAGATACGCAGTATTTT
CASSYTSLTDTQYF
>TRBV6-5|NA|TRBJ1-5|NA
TGTGCCAGCAGCTCGCAGAGCAATCAGCCCCAGCATTTT
CASSSQSNQPQHF
>TRBV6-1|NA|TRBJ2-1|NA
TGTGCCAGCAGCCGTAGCAGTTCCTACAATGAGCAGTTCTTC
CASSRSSSYNEQFF
>TRBV7-8|TRBD1|TRBJ1-6|NA
TGTGCCAGCAGCTTATTAGACAGGGGTTCACCCCTCCACTTT
CASSLLDRGSPLHF
>TRBV30|NA|TRBJ2-7|NA
TGTGCCTGGAGTCGGACAGGGAGGGACGAGCAGTACTTC
CAWSRTGRDEQYF
>TRBV7-9|NA|TRBJ2-1|NA
TGTGCCAGCAGCTTTACTTCCGGGGCCTACAATGAGCAGTTCTTC
CASSFTSGAYNEQFF
>TRBV30|NA|TRBJ1-2|NA
TGTGCCTGGAGTTGGGCCTCCGATAGCTATGGCTACACCTTC
CAWSWASDSYGYTF
>TRBV5-4|TRBD1|TRBJ1-2|NA
TGTGCCAGCAGCCGGGACAGGGGCGGTGGCTACACCTTC
CASSRDRGGGYTF
>TRBV27|NA|TRBJ2-7|NA
TGTGCCAGCAGCGTGGGGGCAGGGGCCGAGCAGTACTTC
CASSVGAGAEQYF
>TRBV29-1|TRBD1|TRBJ2-2|NA
TGCAGCGTTAGGGACAGCAAGGCGGGGGAGCTGTTTTTT
CSVRDSKAGELFF
>TRBV7-9|NA|TRBJ2-7|NA
TGTGCCAGCAGCCTCGACTTAGGCGAGCAGTACTTC
CASSLDLGEQYF
>TRBV11-1|NA|TRBJ2-7|NA
TGTGCCAGCAGCTTATCAACGACAGGATCCTACGAGCAGTACTTC
CASSLSTTGSYEQYF
>TRBV30|NA|TRBJ2-5|NA
TGTGCCTGGAGTCAGGAGACCCAGTACTTC
CAWSQETQYF